Reported below is one TCR beta chain. Its antigen is currently unknown. This specimen belongs to a study of cytomegalovirus exposure and HLA in healthy donors. The overall study: Among approximately 390 genotyped donors, around 80% fell in the Caucasian-associated ancestry cluster. Study-level findings and limits: Three of the chains that were CMV-associated were confirmed in vitro to be specific for CMV antigens.

Primers for the PCR totalled 60 Vbeta and 13 Jbeta. Libraries were prepared by immunoSEQ multiplex PCR; TCRdb keeps only in-frame clonotypes and omits some of them. Of about 190,000 clones listed, roughly four fifths are singletons. Germline lookup yields CDR1 MNHEY and CDR2 SVGAGI. The CDR3 sequence is 14 residues long. The V end was cut by 4 bases, the J end by 7 bases, with 16 bases between. This chain uses TRBV6-5 with TRBJ1-2, with a tentative D call TRBD1 (5 bases). The clonotype originates from a woman younger than 45 in good health and CMV-seropositive. Sequenced input: PBMCs. The chain's CDR3 is CASSSNSGVRGYTF. The CDR3 DNA reads TGTGCCAGCAGTTCGAACTCGGGGGTACGTGGCTACACCTTC.